Detailed here is one T cell receptor (beta chain). Its antigen remains unknown. This specimen belongs to a study of lymphopenia after photon versus proton radiotherapy. The V segment lost 5 bases and the J segment 2 bases; nucleotides outside the gene matches: 4. Per the germline V gene, CDR1 is MNHEY and CDR2 is SVGAGI. The CDR3 runs 14 residues. Whole-study findings and limits: Relative stability marked proton patients; photon patients lost diversity and naive cells. After the lymphocyte nadir, photon-treated repertoires showed oligoclonal expansion, especially of CD8+ Temra cells. Only patients who died were analyzed for survival; proton advantage is unproven. A bigger post-nadir fall in TCR diversity correlated inversely with survival time in deceased patients.

TCRdb keeps only in-frame clones here, not all; method: immunoSEQ multiplex PCR. The sample includes 89,000 or so clones, around 80% of them seen just once. Sequences were derived from peripheral blood, sampled from a patient treated with proton-based radiotherapy. The chain combines TRBV6-5 with TRBJ2-5; 8 bases align to TRBD1. The receptor was isolated from a man aged 55 to 70 with pancreatic cancer. The CDR3 nucleotides read TGTGCCAGCAGTCGGGACAGGCGACAAGAGACCCAGTACTTC. Its translation is CASSRDRRQETQYF.